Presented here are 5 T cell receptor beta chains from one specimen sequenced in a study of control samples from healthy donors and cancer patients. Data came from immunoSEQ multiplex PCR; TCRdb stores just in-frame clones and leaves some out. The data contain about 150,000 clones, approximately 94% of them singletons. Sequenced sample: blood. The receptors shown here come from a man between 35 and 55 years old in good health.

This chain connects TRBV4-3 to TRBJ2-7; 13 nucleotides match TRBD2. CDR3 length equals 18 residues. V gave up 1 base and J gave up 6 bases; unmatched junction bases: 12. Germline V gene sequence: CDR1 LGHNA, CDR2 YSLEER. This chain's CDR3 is CASSQGLSFGTSGVEQYF. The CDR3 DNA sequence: TGCGCCAGCAGCCAAGGCCTGTCCTTTGGGACTAGCGGGGTCGAGCAGTACTTC.

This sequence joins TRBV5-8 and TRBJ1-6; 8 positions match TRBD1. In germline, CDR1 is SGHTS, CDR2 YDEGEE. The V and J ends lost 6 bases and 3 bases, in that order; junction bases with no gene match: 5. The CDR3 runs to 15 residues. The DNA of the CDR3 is TGTGCCAGCAACCTTGGGACAGGCTATAATTCACCCCTCCACTTT. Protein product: CASNLGTGYNSPLHF.

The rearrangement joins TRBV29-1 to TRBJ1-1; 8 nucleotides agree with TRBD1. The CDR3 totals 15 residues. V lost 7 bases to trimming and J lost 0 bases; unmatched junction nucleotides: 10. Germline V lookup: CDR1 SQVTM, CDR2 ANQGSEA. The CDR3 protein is CSGRWTGSLNTEAFF. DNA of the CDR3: TGCAGCGGACGCTGGACAGGGTCATTGAACACTGAAGCTTTCTTT. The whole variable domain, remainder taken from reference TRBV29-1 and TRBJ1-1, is SAVISQKPSRDICQRGTSLTIQCQVDSQVTMMFWYRQQPGQSLTLIATANQGSEATYESGFVIDKFPISRPNLTFSTLTVSNMSPEDSSIYLCSGRWTGSLNTEAFFGQGTRLTVV.

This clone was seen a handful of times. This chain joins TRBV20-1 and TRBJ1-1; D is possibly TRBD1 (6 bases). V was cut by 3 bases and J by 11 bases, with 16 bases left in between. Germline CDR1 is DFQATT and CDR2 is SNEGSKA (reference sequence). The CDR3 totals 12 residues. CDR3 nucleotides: TGCAGTGCTAGTCAATCCGGGACAAGTGCTTTCTTT. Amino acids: CSASQSGTSAFF.

CDR3 coding DNA: TGTGCCAGCAGCACCCAACTAGCGGGGGGTTCCAAGACCCAGTACTTC. As protein: CASSTQLAGGSKTQYF. The chain combines TRBV11-2 with TRBJ2-5; 12 bases line up with TRBD2. The junction had 10 bases not matched to a gene; V was cut back by 5 bases and J by 6 bases. CDR3 length: 16 amino acids. Germline CDR1 reads SGHAT; CDR2 reads FQNNGV.